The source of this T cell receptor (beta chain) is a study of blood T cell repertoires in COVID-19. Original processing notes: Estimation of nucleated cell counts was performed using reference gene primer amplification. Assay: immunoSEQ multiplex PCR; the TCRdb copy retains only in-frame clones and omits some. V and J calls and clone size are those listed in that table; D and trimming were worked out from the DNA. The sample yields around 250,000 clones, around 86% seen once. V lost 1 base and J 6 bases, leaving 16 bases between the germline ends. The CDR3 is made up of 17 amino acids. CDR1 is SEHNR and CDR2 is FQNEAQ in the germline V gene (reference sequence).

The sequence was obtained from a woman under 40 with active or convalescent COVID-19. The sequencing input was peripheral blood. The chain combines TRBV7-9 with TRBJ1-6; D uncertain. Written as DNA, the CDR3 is TGTGCCAGCAGCTTAGGAGGAGGGTCCCCCTTTAATTCACCCCTCCACTTT. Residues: CASSLGGGSPFNSPLHF.